This is a list of T cell receptor beta chains from one sample in a study of blood T cell repertoires in COVID-19. Some clones are missing from TCRdb's copy, which holds only in-frame ones; the method was immunoSEQ multiplex PCR. Of about 210,000 clones listed, 80% to 90% were seen once; the top ten hold 7.5% to 9%. What was sequenced was peripheral blood. Receptors were obtained from a woman between 45 and 60 years old with acute or convalescent COVID-19. The CDR3 runs from the conserved cysteine through the conserved F or W. A D gene is named only where the DNA matches it firmly. The size entry is marked missing in some rows and otherwise reads once, few, many or a size class.

>TRBV27|.|TRBD2|TRBJ2-1
TGTGCCAGCAGCCGCGGACTAGCGGGCACCTACAATGAGCAGTTCTTC
CASSRGLAGTYNEQFF
>TRBV24-1|.|.|TRBJ1-5
TGTGCCACTGGGCTCGACAGCAATCAGCCCCAGCATTTT
CATGLDSNQPQHF
>TRBV12-5|.|TRBD2|TRBJ2-7
TGTGCTAGTGGTTTGGGTAGCGGGAGGTACGAGCAGTACTTC
CASGLGSGRYEQYF
>TRBV9|few|TRBD1|TRBJ2-7
TGTGCCAGCAACCTACTCGGGACAGGGGGCGATGAGCAGTACTTC
CASNLLGTGGDEQYF
>TRBV5-1|.|.|TRBJ2-1
TGCGCCAGCAGCTTGGGAGGGAACAACAATGAGCAGTTCTTC
CASSLGGNNNEQFF
>TRBV18|.|.|TRBJ2-1
TGTGCCAGCTCACGACGGGACTCCACTTACAATGAGCAGTTCTTC
CASSRRDSTYNEQFF
>TRBV6-5|.|TRBD1|TRBJ2-7
TGTGCCAGCATCGGACAGGGGGCCAACGAGCAGTACTTC
CASIGQGANEQYF
>TRBV10-3|.|TRBD1|TRBJ2-1
TGTGCCATCAGTTTACAGGGGGGAATACACAATGAGCAGTTCTTC
CAISLQGGIHNEQFF
>TRBV18|.|TRBD2|TRBJ2-1
TGTGCCAGCTCACCTCCTAGCGGGATCTTGGAGCAGTTCTTC
CASSPPSGILEQFF
>TRBV7-7|.|.|TRBJ2-6
TGTGCTAGCAGCCCGGGACTTTCGGGGGGGGCCAACGTCCTGACTTTC
CASSPGLSGGANVLTF
>TRBV10-2|.|.|TRBJ2-2
TGCGCCAGCAGTGAGTGGGCTCCCGAGACCGGGGAGCTGTTTTTT
CASSEWAPETGELFF
>TRBV27|once|.|TRBJ2-2
TGTGCCAGCAGTTTTCAAAACACCGGGGAGCTGTTTTTT
CASSFQNTGELFF
>TRBV2|.|.|TRBJ2-5
TGTGCCAGCAGGTCTGGGGGGACAGCCCACCAAGAGACCCAGTACTTC
CASRSGGTAHQETQYF
>TRBV2|.|TRBD1|TRBJ2-7
TGTGCCAGCAGTGAAGAGCCCGGGACAGAAGCCTACGAGCAGTACTTC
CASSEEPGTEAYEQYF
>TRBV24-1|.|.|TRBJ2-1
TGTGCCACCAGTGACAGGACTTTGAATGAGCAGTTCTTC
CATSDRTLNEQFF
>TRBV6-5|few|TRBD2|TRBJ2-1
TGTGCCAGCACCCGACTAGCGGCTGGTTACAATGAGCAGTTCTTC
CASTRLAAGYNEQFF
>TRBV19|once|TRBD2|TRBJ2-3
TGTGCCAGTAGTCGACGGGGGGGCACAGATACGCAGTATTTT
CASSRRGGTDTQYF
>TRBV4-2|.|TRBD2|TRBJ2-1
TGTGCCAGCAGCCAAGGGACTAGCGGGAGGTACAATGAGCAGTTCTTC
CASSQGTSGRYNEQFF
>TRBV11-3|.|TRBD2|TRBJ2-6
TGTGCCAGCAGCGGAGGGACTAGCGGGAGGGCATCTGGGGCCAACGTCCTGACTTTC
CASSGGTSGRASGANVLTF
>TRBV27|once|TRBD2|TRBJ2-3
TGTGCCAGCAGACCCGGACTAGCCGGCGGTACGCAGTATTTT
CASRPGLAGGTQYF
>TRBV7-9|.|.|TRBJ1-2
TGTGCCAGCAGCTTAGAGGGGTATGGCTACACCTTC
CASSLEGYGYTF
>TRBV20-1|few|.|TRBJ1-1
TGCAGTGCTCACAGGGTAGAAGCTTTCTTT
CSAHRVEAFF
>TRBV6-5|.|.|TRBJ2-7
TGTGCCAGCAGTTCTGCCCAGCGACTTAGCTCCTACGAGCAGTACTTC
CASSSAQRLSSYEQYF
>TRBV6-6|.|TRBD2|TRBJ2-1
TGTGCCAGCAGTTACCCTAGCGGGGGGACCTACAATGAGCAGTTCTTC
CASSYPSGGTYNEQFF
>TRBV3-1/TRBV3-2|.|.|TRBJ2-2
TGTGCCAGCAGCCCCAGAGGGCCAGAGAACACCGGGGAGCTGTTTTTT
CASSPRGPENTGELFF
>TRBV24-1|.|TRBD2|TRBJ2-7
TGTGCCTCCTCGGGGGGATCCTACGAGCAGTACTTC
CASSGGSYEQYF
>TRBV6-1|.|.|TRBJ1-2
TGTGCCAGCAGTGAAGCAGGAGGGTATGGCTACACCTTC
CASSEAGGYGYTF
>TRBV6-1|.|.|TRBJ1-3
TGTGCCAGCAGTGTCAGGGATAGCTCTGGAAACACCATATATTTT
CASSVRDSSGNTIYF
>TRBV27|.|.|TRBJ2-3
TGTGCCAGCAGTTCTGCAGGGGGCACAGATACGCAGTATTTT
CASSSAGGTDTQYF
>TRBV3-1/TRBV3-2|.|.|TRBJ2-7
TGTGCCAGCAGCCCCGGACTGTTCTACGAGCAGTACTTC
CASSPGLFYEQYF
>TRBV7-2|.|.|TRBJ2-7
TGTGCCAGCAGCTATACACGCTACGAGCAGTACTTC
CASSYTRYEQYF
>TRBV6-2/TRBV6-3|.|.|TRBJ1-1
TGTGCCAGCAGTACCCCCGACAGGAGGACGACGACTGAAGCTTTCTTT
CASSTPDRRTTTEAFF
>TRBV6-5|.|.|TRBJ2-1
TGTGCCAGCAGCACCGACGGAGTGGAGTTCTTC
CASSTDGVEFF
>TRBV6-5|.|.|TRBJ2-7
TGTGCCAGCACGCCCGGCTCTTCCCTAGGCGAGCAGTACTTC
CASTPGSSLGEQYF
>TRBV7-2|.|TRBD1|TRBJ2-1
TGTGCCAGCAGCAAGACAGGGCTAAATGAGCAGTTCTTC
CASSKTGLNEQFF
>TRBV6-5|few|TRBD2|TRBJ2-3
TGTGCCAGCAGTTACTCGAGACTAGCGGGAGTCGATACGCAGTATTTT
CASSYSRLAGVDTQYF